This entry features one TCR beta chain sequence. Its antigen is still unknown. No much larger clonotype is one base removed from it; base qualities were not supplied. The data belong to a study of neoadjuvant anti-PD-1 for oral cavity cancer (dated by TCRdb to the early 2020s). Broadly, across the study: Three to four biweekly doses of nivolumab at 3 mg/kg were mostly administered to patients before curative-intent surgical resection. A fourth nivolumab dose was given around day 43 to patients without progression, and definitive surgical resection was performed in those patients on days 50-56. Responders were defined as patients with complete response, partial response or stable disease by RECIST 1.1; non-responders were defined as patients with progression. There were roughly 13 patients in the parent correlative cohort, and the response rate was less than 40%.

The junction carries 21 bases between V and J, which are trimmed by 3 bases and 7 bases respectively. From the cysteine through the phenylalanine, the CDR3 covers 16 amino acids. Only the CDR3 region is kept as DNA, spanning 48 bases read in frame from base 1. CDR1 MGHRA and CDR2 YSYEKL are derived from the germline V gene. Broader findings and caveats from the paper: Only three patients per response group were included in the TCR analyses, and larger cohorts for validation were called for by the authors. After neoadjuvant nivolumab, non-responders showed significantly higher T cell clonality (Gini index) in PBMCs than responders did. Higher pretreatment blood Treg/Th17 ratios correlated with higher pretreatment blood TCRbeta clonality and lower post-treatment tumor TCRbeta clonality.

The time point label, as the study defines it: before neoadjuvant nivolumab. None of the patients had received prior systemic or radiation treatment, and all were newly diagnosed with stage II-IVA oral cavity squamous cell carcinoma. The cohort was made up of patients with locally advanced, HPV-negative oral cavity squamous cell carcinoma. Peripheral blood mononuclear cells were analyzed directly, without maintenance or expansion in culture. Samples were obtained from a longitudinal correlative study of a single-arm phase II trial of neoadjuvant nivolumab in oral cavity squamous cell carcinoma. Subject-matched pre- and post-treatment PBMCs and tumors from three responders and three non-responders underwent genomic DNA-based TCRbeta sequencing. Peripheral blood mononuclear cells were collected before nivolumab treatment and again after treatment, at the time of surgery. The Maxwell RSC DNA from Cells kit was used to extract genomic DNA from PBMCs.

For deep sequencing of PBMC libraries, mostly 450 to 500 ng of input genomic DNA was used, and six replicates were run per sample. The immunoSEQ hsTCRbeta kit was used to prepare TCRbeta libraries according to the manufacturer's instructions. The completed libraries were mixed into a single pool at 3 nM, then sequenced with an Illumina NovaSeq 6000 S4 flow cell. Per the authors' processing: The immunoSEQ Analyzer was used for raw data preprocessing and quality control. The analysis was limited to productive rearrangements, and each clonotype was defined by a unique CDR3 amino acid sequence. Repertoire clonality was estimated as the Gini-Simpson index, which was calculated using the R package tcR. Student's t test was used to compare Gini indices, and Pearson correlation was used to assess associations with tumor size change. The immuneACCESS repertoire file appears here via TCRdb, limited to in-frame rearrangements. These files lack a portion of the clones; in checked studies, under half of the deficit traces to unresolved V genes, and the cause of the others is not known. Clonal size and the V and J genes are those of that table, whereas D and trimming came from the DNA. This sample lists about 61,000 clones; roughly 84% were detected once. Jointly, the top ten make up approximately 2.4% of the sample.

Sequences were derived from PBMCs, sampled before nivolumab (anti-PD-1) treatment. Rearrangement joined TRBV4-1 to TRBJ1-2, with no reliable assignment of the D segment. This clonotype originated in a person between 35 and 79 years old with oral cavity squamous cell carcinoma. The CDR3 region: CASSHSLWTEAGGYTF. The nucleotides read TGCGCCAGCAGCCATTCTCTTTGGACGGAGGCGGGTGGCTACACCTTC.